The next 27 T cell receptor beta chains were all read from a single sample in a study of low-dose radiotherapy and immunotherapy resistance in tumors. TRAV- and TRBV-specific primers were used for first-strand cDNA, which covered alpha and beta chains. Both a constant-region primer and a V-primer adapter served to amplify TCRs across roughly 20 PCR cycles. TCRdb used MiXCR to reprocess the reads, holding one entry per CDR3 protein. The profile shows approximately 91,000 distinct CDR3 sequences, 20% to 25% of them singletons. Specified time point: after trial treatment. Treatment: LDRT plus nivolumab, ipilimumab, low-dose cyclophosphamide and aspirin (RACIN trial). The sequences come from PBMCs, collected after low-dose radiotherapy plus immunotherapy. The receptors derive from a female donor with ovarian cancer.

A remark on this clonotype: A read error is the likely source, as a far larger clone sits one nucleotide away. The V gene is TRBV5-3, the J gene TRBJ2-2, with TRBD1 identical over 8 bases. TRBV5-3 is given ORF status, its function remaining uncertain. CDR3 length equals 15 residues. The CDR3 loop is CASSLGQGAPGELFF. The CDR3, as DNA: TGTGCCAGCAGCTTGGGGCAGGGGGCTCCCGGGGAGCTGTTTTTT.

This clonotype was recorded many times. This chain uses TRBV7-2 with TRBJ2-5; D remains ambiguous. The V end was cut by 1 base, the J end by 1 base, with 13 bases between. The CDR3 runs 16 residues. In germline, CDR1 is SGHTA, CDR2 FQGNSA. CDR3 sequence reads: CASSLGAGSGQETQYF. In nucleotides, the CDR3 is TGTGCCAGCAGCTTAGGGGCAGGATCGGGCCAAGAGACCCAGTACTTC.

This clonotype was counted once. A read error is likely here: a far larger clone is one base away. The rearrangement links TRBV6-1 to TRBJ1-6; no firm D call. Germline V CDR1 and CDR2: MNHNS, SASEGT. The CDR3 totals 14 residues. The CDR3 DNA sequence: TGCGCCAGCAGGAGTGGATCCGGTAATTCACCCCACCACTTT. Its protein product is CASRSGSGNSPHHF.

At least ten counts were recorded for this clonotype. The chain joins TRBV7-2 to TRBJ2-1; 8 positions agree with TRBD1. Looked up from germline, CDR1 is SGHTA and CDR2 is FQGNSA. The CDR3 contains 16 residues. Germline trimming cut 1 base from V and 3 bases from J; bases unmatched to any gene: 5. CDR3 amino acids: CASSLVGGQVYNEQFF. For the CDR3, the DNA is TGTGCCAGCAGCTTAGTGGGGGGACAGGTCTACAATGAGCAGTTCTTC.

This clonotype occurred many times. The rearrangement uses TRBV19 and TRBJ2-1; 12 bases are shared with TRBD2. V was pared by 0 bases and J by 6 bases, with 12 bases of the junction left unmatched. The CDR3 sequence is 19 residues long. Germline V gene lookup returns CDR1 LNHDA and CDR2 SQIVND (reference sequence). Written as DNA, the CDR3 is TGTGCCAGTAGTATAGAAAGTCCTGGGCTAGCGGGGGGGCTCAATGAGCAGTTCTTC. Its protein is CASSIESPGLAGGLNEQFF.

In its sample, this clonotype was seen a few times. The V gene is TRBV15, the J gene TRBJ1-2; D ambiguous. The CDR3 runs 14 residues. Germline CDR1 LNHNV, CDR2 YYDKDF (reference sequence). V shed 0 bases and J shed 4 bases, with 9 bases lying between them. CDR3 protein: CATSRDHRGYGYTF. In DNA, the CDR3 is TGTGCCACCAGCAGAGATCACCGGGGCTATGGCTACACCTTC. The full variable domain, completed using reference TRBV15 and TRBJ1-2, is DAMVIQNPRYQVTQFGKPVTLSCSQTLNHNVMYWYQQKSSQAPKLLFHYYDKDFNNEADTPDNFQSRRPNTSFCFLDIRSPGLGDTAMYLCATSRDHRGYGYTFGSGTRLTVV.

Note on this clonotype: A far bigger clonotype differs at one base, so this is likely a read error. The chain recombines TRBV6-2 or TRBV6-3 with TRBJ2-7, with TRBD2 identical over 8 bases. Germline V gives CDR1 MNHEY, CDR2 SVGEGT. J was trimmed by 7 bases and V by 5 bases; bases with no gene match: 10. The length of the CDR3 is 14 residues. CDR3 coding DNA: TGTGCCAGCAGTGCTGGACTAGCTAACAATGAGCAGTACTTC. Protein product: CASSAGLANNEQYF.

The table lists this clonotype with a few counts. The chain couples TRBV24-1 to TRBJ1-4; TRBD1 matches 7 bases. With 8 bases clipped from V and 0 bases from J, the junction kept 11 bases outside the gene matches. The CDR3 sequence is 17 residues long. CDR1 is KGHDR, CDR2 SFDVKD, per germline. CDR3 loop: CATTTGQKTSTNEKLFF. In DNA, the CDR3 is TGTGCCACCACTACGGGACAGAAGACGTCAACTAATGAAAAACTGTTTTTT.

This clonotype was observed at least ten times. The chain employs TRBV5-4 and TRBJ1-6, with D unclear. The V end was cut by 3 bases, the J end by 7 bases, with 11 bases between. The CDR3 totals 14 residues. Germline values: CDR1 SGHNT, CDR2 YYREEE (reference sequence). The CDR3 region is CASSSGFGNSPLHF. The CDR3 DNA is TGTGCCAGCAGCTCGGGATTTGGAAATTCACCCCTCCACTTT.

There are a few counts of this clonotype. This is likely an artifact of a read error, given a far larger clone one base away. V and J are TRBV27 and TRBJ2-1; D perhaps matches TRBD1 (6 bases). Germline lookup yields CDR1 MNHEY and CDR2 SMNVEV (reference sequence). CDR3 length: 13 residues. V was cut by 5 bases and J by 10 bases, with 15 bases left in between. The CDR3 is CASSNSWGHEQFF. As DNA, the CDR3 is TGTGCCAGCAGTAACAGTTGGGGGCACGAGCAGTTCTTC.

This clonotype was seen repeatedly, ten times or more. The chain links TRBV21-1 to TRBJ2-7; the DNA was not compared with TRBD2, the D call given in the table. TRBV21-1 is a pseudogene. The CDR3 is 19 amino acids. CDR3 amino acids: CASSKNFRAVIAGRQEQYF. CDR3 sequence (DNA): TGTGCCAGCAGCAAGAACTTCAGGGCAGTGATAGCGGGAAGGCAGGAGCAGTACTTC.

This clonotype occurred many times. This chain links TRBV28 with TRBJ2-3; 9 bases fit TRBD1. The CDR3 runs to 13 residues. V was pared by 6 bases and J by 10 bases, with 8 bases of the junction left unmatched. Per the germline V gene, CDR1 is MDHEN and CDR2 is SYDVKM. The CDR3, as DNA: TGTGCCAGCAGCACAACCCGGACAGGGGCGCAGTATTTT. As protein: CASSTTRTGAQYF.

This clonotype has at least ten counts. The chain couples TRBV21-1 to TRBJ2-5. TRBV21-1 is tagged as a pseudogene. The CDR3 is 15 residues long. Written as DNA, the CDR3 is TGTGCCAGCAGCTTTTACAATATGGGCTGGGGGACCCAGTACTTC. It encodes CASSFYNMGWGTQYF.

This clonotype was recorded a few times. The genes are TRBV12-3 or TRBV12-4 and TRBJ2-1; 14 bases map to TRBD2. The CDR3 has 12 amino acids. V lost 6 bases to trimming and J lost 15 bases; unmatched junction nucleotides: 4. CDR3 nucleotide sequence: TGTGCCAGCAGGTCGGGACTAGCGGGGGCGTTCTTC. Amino acid sequence: CASRSGLAGAFF.

The CDR3 sequence is CASSWDGYGYTF. CDR3 DNA: TGTGCCAGCAGTTGGGACGGCTATGGCTACACCTTC. The rearrangement joins TRBV6-1 to TRBJ1-2; tentatively, D is TRBD1 (5 bases). The CDR3 consists of 12 residues. Germline V lookup: CDR1 MNHNS, CDR2 SASEGT. V was cut by 5 bases and J by 4 bases, with 8 bases left in between.

Of note for this clonotype: A clone one base away is much larger, so this may be a read error. The rearrangement uses TRBV7-1 and TRBJ1-2; D gene unclear. TRBV7-1 is designated an ORF whose function remains uncertain. CDR3 length: 16 residues. Trimming left V 3 bases short and J 9 bases short, with 23 bases between. The DNA for the CDR3 is TGTGCCAGCAGCTCCCATCCGATGTCTGAGATCGCCAGCTACACCTTC. Translated, it gives CASSSHPMSEIASYTF.

There are many counts of this clonotype. The chain links TRBV6-6 to TRBJ2-1; D is perhaps TRBD1 or TRBD2 (5 bases each). This CDR3 region has 12 residues. V was shortened by 6 bases and J by 10 bases, with 13 bases between the two germline ends. Looked up from germline, CDR1 is MNHNY and CDR2 is SVGAGI (reference sequence). CDR3 loop: CASSYTWGEQFF. The CDR3 coding sequence is TGTGCCAGCAGCTATACATGGGGGGAGCAGTTCTTC.

This clonotype was observed at least ten times. The chain recombines TRBV4-3 with TRBJ2-7, with 8 bases aligning to TRBD1. The CDR3 is 14 amino acids. From germline, CDR1 is LGHNA and CDR2 YSLEER. With V trimmed by 3 bases and J by 1 base, 2 bases remained unmatched. CDR3 in DNA: TGCGCCAGCAGCCATAGGACAGGGTCCTACGAGCAGTACTTC. Translating it yields CASSHRTGSYEQYF.

The J gene is TRBJ2-7, the V gene TRBV5-4; 9 positions agree with TRBD1. Germline trimming cut 3 bases from V and 3 bases from J; bases unmatched to any gene: 10. The CDR3 is 16 amino acids. Germline V gene lookup returns CDR1 SGHNT and CDR2 YYREEE (reference sequence). The DNA for the CDR3 is TGTGCCAGCAGCTCAGGGTCCAGGACAGGGGACTACGAGCAGTACTTC. Protein product: CASSSGSRTGDYEQYF.

The chain uses TRBV20-1 and TRBJ2-5, with a possible D match to TRBD2 (5 bases). Germline assignment: CDR1 DFQATT and CDR2 SNEGSKA (reference sequence). This CDR3 region has 16 residues. The V end lost 5 bases, the J end lost 0 bases, and 19 bases lay between the germline ends. The CDR3 spells CSAPGRRVGYQETQYF. The CDR3 DNA reads TGCAGTGCTCCCGGCAGGCGGGTGGGGTACCAAGAGACCCAGTACTTC.

The chain recombines TRBV21-1 with TRBJ2-1. TRBV21-1 is an annotated pseudogene. This CDR3 region has 14 residues. DNA for the CDR3: TGTGCCAGCAGCAATGACAGCTCCTACAATGAGCAGTTCTTC. This codes for CASSNDSSYNEQFF.

This clonotype was detected ten times or more. V is TRBV27 and J is TRBJ2-1; D may be TRBD2 (6 bases). CDR1 is MNHEY, CDR2 SMNVEV, per germline (reference sequence). Between the trimmed V and J ends, which lost 1 base and 7 bases, there was a span of 11 bases. This CDR3 contains 14 residues. CDR3 in DNA: TGTGCCAGCAGTTTATGGGGGAGGCTAAATGAGCAGTTCTTC. It yields the protein CASSLWGRLNEQFF.

This clonotype was recorded at least ten times. The gene calls are TRBV7-8 and TRBJ1-6, with a possible D match to TRBD1 (6 bases). The V end was cut by 0 bases, the J end by 7 bases, with 13 bases between. The CDR3 has 16 amino acids. The germline gives CDR1 SGHVS, CDR2 FQNEAQ. The CDR3 nucleotides are TGTGCCAGCAGCTTAGCTTTTTCGGGGGGCAATTCACCCCTCCACTTT. Translation: CASSLAFSGGNSPLHF.

Note on this clonotype: This clone may be a read error of a much larger clone one base away. This chain uses TRBV20-1 with TRBJ2-7; TRBD2 agrees at 13 bases. Germline assignment: CDR1 DFQATT and CDR2 SNEGSKA (reference sequence). The length of the CDR3 is 14 residues. V dropped 5 bases and J dropped 7; count of bases not matched to a gene: 8. For the CDR3, the DNA is TGCAGTGCTGGTCTTGGGACTAGCGGGAATGAGCAGTACTTC. Encoded protein: CSAGLGTSGNEQYF.

This clonotype was detected ten times or more. V gene TRBV6-2 or TRBV6-3 combines with J gene TRBJ2-1; 11 positions agree with TRBD2. The CDR3 loop spans 15 amino acids. Germline assignment: CDR1 MNHEY and CDR2 SVGEGT. V lost 3 bases to trimming and J lost 9 bases; unmatched junction nucleotides: 7. The CDR3 here is CASSYSGGGSSEQFF. CDR3 nucleotide sequence: TGTGCCAGCAGTTATAGCGGGGGGGGCAGCTCTGAGCAGTTCTTC.

Of note for this clonotype: A much larger clone sits a single nucleotide away, making a read error possible. The chain uses TRBV11-2 and TRBJ1-2; D is possibly TRBD1 (5 bases). The germline V gene encodes CDR1 SGHAT and CDR2 FQNNGV. The CDR3 contains 13 residues. CDR3 amino acids: CASSLTGDYGHTF. Here the CDR3 DNA reads TGTGCCAGCAGCTTAACAGGAGACTATGGCCACACCTTC.

This clonotype was counted at least ten times. DNA for the CDR3: TGTGCCAGCAGCTTATCAAGCGGGAGAACCGGGGAGCTGTTTTTT. Amino acid sequence: CASSLSSGRTGELFF. The chain employs TRBV7-3 and TRBJ2-2; 8 bases map to TRBD2. Looked up from germline, CDR1 is SGHTA and CDR2 is FQGTGA. This CDR3 has 15 amino acids. V trimming: 2 bases; J trimming: 5 bases; junction bases outside the gene matches: 4.